The 4 T cell receptor beta chains in this list originate from one sample, sequenced in a study of human T cells and chemical hapten exposure. TCRdb used MiXCR to reprocess the RACE reads, holding one entry per CDR3 protein. The sample has 84,000 or so distinct CDR3 sequences, around 7.9% seen once. As to time point: pre-sensitization, week 0. This sample's treatment: therapeutic diphenylcyclopropenone sensitization with weekly scalp DPC. Sequences were derived from whole blood, sampled in connection with sensitization to the hapten diphenylcyclopropenone (DPC). The origin of the receptors is a man between 40 and 49 years old with alopecia areata. Some clones in this sample may be carry-over from other donors' samples.

The chain is built from TRBV28 and TRBJ2-7; a possible D gene is TRBD2 (5 bases). CDR3 size: 18 residues. Trimming removed 3 bases from V and 0 bases from J, with 21 bases in between. Per germline, CDR1 MDHEN and CDR2 SYDVKM. The CDR3 DNA sequence: TGTGCCAGCAGTTTGGACCATTGGCGGGCGGCCAGCTCCTACGAGCAGTACTTC. Translating it yields CASSLDHWRAASSYEQYF.

In its sample, this clonotype was seen many times. The genes are TRBV21-1 and TRBJ1-1; the table's D gene call, TRBD1, was not cross checked with the DNA. TRBV21-1 is a known pseudogene. The CDR3 covers 16 residues. The CDR3 coding sequence is TGTGCCAGCAGCACAACCGGGACGGAGATGAACACTGAAGCTTTCTTT. Protein product: CASSTTGTEMNTEAFF.

This clonotype turned up a few times. The chain uses TRBV7-9 and TRBJ1-1, with 7 nucleotides matching TRBD1. Unmatched junction bases numbered 10, after V lost 0 bases and J lost 0 bases. The CDR3 contains 18 residues. Germline CDR1 and CDR2: SEHNR and FQNEAQ (reference sequence). CDR3 amino acids: CASSLARGTDSLNTEAFF. CDR3 nucleotide sequence: TGTGCCAGCAGCTTAGCGAGGGGGACAGACAGTCTGAACACTGAAGCTTTCTTT.

The J gene is TRBJ1-3, the V gene TRBV7-2; D not resolved. The CDR3 has 15 residues. CDR1 and CDR2 from the germline V gene are SGHTA and FQGNSA. V was shortened by 5 bases and J by 0 bases, with 11 bases between the two germline ends. For the CDR3, the DNA is TGTGCCAGCAGCCCTGACTGGGGCTCTGGAAACACCATATATTTT. The encoded protein is CASSPDWGSGNTIYF.